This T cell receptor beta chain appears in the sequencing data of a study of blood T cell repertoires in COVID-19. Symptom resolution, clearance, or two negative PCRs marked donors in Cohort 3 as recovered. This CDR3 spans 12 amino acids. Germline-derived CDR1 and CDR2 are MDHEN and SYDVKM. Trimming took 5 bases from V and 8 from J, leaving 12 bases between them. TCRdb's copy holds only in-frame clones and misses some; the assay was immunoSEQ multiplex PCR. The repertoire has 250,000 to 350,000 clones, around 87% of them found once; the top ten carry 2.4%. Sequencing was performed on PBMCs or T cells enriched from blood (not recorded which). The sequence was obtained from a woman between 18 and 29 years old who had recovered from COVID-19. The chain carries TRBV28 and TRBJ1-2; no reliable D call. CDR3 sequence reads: CASSEVRNGYTF. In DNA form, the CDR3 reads TGTGCCAGCAGTGAGGTACGGAACGGCTACACCTTC.